This T cell receptor (beta chain) came from a study of T cells in Graves' hyperthyroidism and ophthalmopathy. This clonotype came up many times. This CDR3 has 14 amino acids. V was cut by 3 bases and J by 2 bases, with 11 bases left in between. The V gene's germline CDR1 is KGHSH and CDR2 LQKENI. The CDR3 regions of TCR beta were amplified from RNA transcripts. TCR CDR3 underwent first-round RT-PCR with the HTBI primer set. TCRdb reprocessed the multiplex PCR reads via MiXCR and lists one record per CDR3 protein. The sample has about 290,000 distinct CDR3 sequences; roughly 17% are singletons. The sample consisted of blood. The rearrangement links TRBV18 to TRBJ2-7, with unresolved D. The clonotype was recovered from a man between 25 and 39 years old with Graves' hyperthyroidism. The CDR3 reads CASSPSQAPYEQYF. In DNA form, the CDR3 reads TGTGCCAGCTCACCCTCCCAGGCCCCCTACGAGCAGTACTTC. Full variable domain (rest looked up from reference TRBV18 and TRBJ2-7): NAGVMQNPRHLVRRRGQEARLRCSPMKGHSHVYWYRQLPEEGLKFMVYLQKENIIDESGMPKERFSAEFPKEGPSILRIQQVVRGDSAAYFCASSPSQAPYEQYFGPGTRLTVT.